Listed below are T cell receptor beta chains from one sample, sequenced in a study of OX40 agonist ivuxolimab in advanced cancers. Data came from immunoSEQ multiplex PCR; TCRdb stores just in-frame clones and leaves some out. The table lists more than 100,000 clones, roughly 91% of them singletons. The sample was CD4+ or CD8+ T cells sorted from blood, taken in a trial of the OX40 agonist ivuxolimab. Source of these receptors: an adult with an advanced solid tumor such as melanoma, head and neck, liver or kidney cancer. Each CDR3 is given with its conserved first and last residue. Fields, in order: J gene, V gene, CDR3 protein.

TRBJ2-7 | TRBV7-2 | CASSSRRGHEQYF
TRBJ2-1 | TRBV7-3 | CASSLRGQADEQFF
TRBJ2-6 | TRBV6-4 | CASSDSGTASGANVLTF
TRBJ1-1 | TRBV19 | CASRPRQGITEAFF
TRBJ1-4 | TRBV2 | CASIRRSNEKLFF
TRBJ2-7 | TRBV4-1 | CASGKTSAIAEQYF
TRBJ1-4 | TRBV28 | CASSLYGTGQEKLFF
TRBJ1-4 | TRBV5-8 | CASSLVRWTHATNEKLFF
TRBJ2-1 | TRBV30 | CAWSAIAGGYNEQFF
TRBJ2-3 | TRBV9 | CASSTRWFGSGSTDTQYF
TRBJ2-3 | TRBV9 | CASSVAPNYFGGALGTDTQYF
TRBJ2-4 | TRBV9 | CASSDSQVAGAKNIQYF
TRBJ1-5 | TRBV19 | CASSIEERQPQHF
TRBJ1-5 | TRBV7-8 | CASSFSGTNNQPQHF
TRBJ2-7 | TRBV19 | CASSSSWDSYEQYF
TRBJ1-1 | TRBV5-1 | CASSKGTGPKTEAFF
TRBJ2-5 | TRBV7-9 | CASSVKETQYF
TRBJ2-3 | TRBV28 | CASSWRVDTQYF
TRBJ1-1 | TRBV5-6 | CASSPGTEAEAFF
TRBJ1-3 | TRBV28 | CASSYYRVSGNTIYF
TRBJ2-7 | TRBV4-3 | CASSQGAPRLRDRDYEQYF
TRBJ1-3 | TRBV7-2 | CASSLGGTSSGNTIYF
- | TRBV9 | CASSESPSYEQYF
TRBJ1-6 | TRBV4-3 | CASSSLKGSSNSPLHF
TRBJ2-5 | TRBV5-8 | CASSRYRDQETQYF
TRBJ1-2 | TRBV10-3 | CALQGGTDYGYTF
TRBJ1-1 | TRBV4-3 | CASSHSRPSGGAFF
TRBJ2-7 | TRBV15 | CATSRDNSGPYEQYF
TRBJ1-6 | TRBV7-2 | CASSLAPGLGSPLHF
TRBJ1-2 | TRBV6-1 | CASSSGTTSWGYTF